Shown below are 25 T cell receptor beta chains from a single sample sequenced in a study of blood T cell repertoires in COVID-19. TCRdb keeps only in-frame clones here, not all; method: immunoSEQ multiplex PCR. This sample has around 99,000 clones, with about nine tenths found just once. Material: peripheral blood. The receptors stem from a human donor in a cohort sampled during active COVID-19.

The chain joins TRBV6-9 to TRBJ1-4; TRBD1 matches 10 bases. Germline V CDR1 and CDR2: MNHGY, SVAAGI. CDR3 length: 15 residues. The ends lost 3 bases at V and 7 bases at J; junction bases unmatched: 5. The CDR3 nucleotides are TGTGCCAGCAGTTACCCGGACAGGGGGGGTGAAAAACTGTTTTTT. Protein: CASSYPDRGGEKLFF.

The chain is built from TRBV19 and TRBJ1-2, with D perhaps TRBD1 (5 bases). Germline values: CDR1 LNHDA, CDR2 SQIVND (reference sequence). Trimming took off 3 bases at V and 0 bases at J, with 14 bases between the two ends. The CDR3 length is 16 residues. The CDR3 loop reads CASSIKRGSANYGYTF. CDR3 sequence (DNA): TGTGCCAGTAGTATTAAAAGGGGCAGCGCTAACTATGGCTACACCTTC.

V gene TRBV4-3 combines with J gene TRBJ2-5; 8 bases are a match to TRBD2. V was clipped by 0 bases and J by 5 bases; unmatched bases: 8. This CDR3 has 16 amino acids. The germline CDR1 and CDR2 sequences are LGHNA and YSLEER. In DNA, the CDR3 is TGCGCCAGCAGCCAAGAAGGGGCGGGAGGAGGGGAGACCCAGTACTTC. It translates to CASSQEGAGGGETQYF.

The chain combines TRBV3-1 (or the pseudogene TRBV3-2) with TRBJ2-1; D is unclear. Germline V gene data show CDR1 as LGHDT and CDR2 as YNNKEL (reference sequence). The CDR3 has 12 amino acids. Trimming took 1 base from V and 9 from J, leaving 7 bases between them. The CDR3 nucleotides read TGTGCCAGCAGCCAAGCAGGAAGTGAGCAGTTCTTC. It specifies CASSQAGSEQFF.

This chain links TRBV4-2 with TRBJ2-5, with 8 bases aligning to TRBD1. Looked up from germline, CDR1 is LGHNA and CDR2 is YNFKEQ. The trim removed 3 bases at V and 2 bases at J, leaving 5 bases unmatched. The CDR3 has 15 residues. The CDR3 region has the DNA TGTGCCAGCAGCCAGGAGACAGGGGATCAAGAGACCCAGTACTTC. Its protein is CASSQETGDQETQYF.

V usage is TRBV7-9 and J usage is TRBJ2-2; the match to TRBD2 covers 8 bases. The CDR3 is 16 amino acids. The V gene's germline CDR1 is SEHNR and CDR2 FQNEAQ (reference sequence). V dropped 5 bases and J dropped 6; count of bases not matched to a gene: 11. CDR3 amino acids: CASSRAGAELPGELFF. The CDR3, as DNA: TGTGCCAGCAGCCGAGCGGGAGCGGAATTGCCCGGGGAGCTGTTTTTT. The full variable domain, completed using reference TRBV7-9 and TRBJ2-2, is DTGVSQNPRHKITKRGQNVTFRCDPISEHNRLYWYRQTLGQGPEFLTYFQNEAQLEKSRLLSDRFSAERPKGSFSTLEIQRTEQGDSAMYLCASSRAGAELPGELFFGEGSRLTVL.

J is TRBJ2-1 and V is TRBV15, with 8 positions matching TRBD2. With V trimmed by 3 bases and J by 6 bases, 1 base remained unmatched. CDR1 and CDR2 (germline): LNHNV, YYDKDF (reference sequence). CDR3 length equals 13 residues. The CDR3 DNA follows: TGTGCCACCAGCAGTGCGGGGGGCAATGAGCAGTTCTTC. As protein: CATSSAGGNEQFF.

The V gene is TRBV19, the J gene TRBJ1-5, with TRBD1 matching over 9 bases. Trimming removed 3 bases from V and 4 bases from J; junction bases left unmatched: 1. This CDR3 contains 14 residues. CDR1 is LNHDA, CDR2 SQIVND, per germline (reference sequence). CDR3: CASSMDRGNQPQHF. DNA for the CDR3: TGTGCCAGTAGTATGGACAGGGGAAATCAGCCCCAGCATTTT.

This rearrangement joins TRBV28 to TRBJ1-6; 12 positions match TRBD1. Trimming removed 4 bases from V and 10 bases from J; junction bases left unmatched: 8. The CDR3 has 16 residues. The germline V gene encodes CDR1 MDHEN and CDR2 SYDVKM. The DNA for the CDR3 is TGTGCCAGCAGTTACTCTCCCGGGACAGGGGGCTCACCCCTCCACTTT. Translated: CASSYSPGTGGSPLHF.

This CDR3 reads CASSMEAGGRRGELFF. In DNA, the CDR3 is TGTGCCAGTAGTATGGAAGCGGGAGGTCGAAGAGGGGAGCTGTTTTTT. The chain couples TRBV19 to TRBJ2-2; 9 nucleotides match TRBD2. The CDR3 extends over 16 amino acids. The trim removed 3 bases at V and 8 bases at J, leaving 10 bases unmatched. Germline CDR1 and CDR2: LNHDA and SQIVND (reference sequence).

The chain is built from TRBV6-5 and TRBJ2-2, with TRBD1 matching over 11 bases. Germline V CDR1 and CDR2: MNHEY, SVGAGI. The trim removed 3 bases at V and 6 bases at J, leaving 6 bases unmatched. The CDR3 contains 16 residues. This chain's CDR3 is CASSYRRGQGAGELFF. DNA of the CDR3: TGTGCCAGCAGTTATCGTAGGGGACAGGGGGCCGGGGAGCTGTTTTTT.

The chain employs TRBV18 and TRBJ2-2; a possible D gene is TRBD1 (6 bases). The germline CDR1 and CDR2 sequences are KGHSH and LQKENI. V gave up 6 bases and J gave up 0 bases, with 23 bases separating them. The CDR3 is 19 amino acids. The CDR3, as DNA: TGTGCCAGCTCGCGGACAGTGGTGCTTTCCCCATCGAACACCGGGGAGCTGTTTTTT. Amino acids: CASSRTVVLSPSNTGELFF.

In DNA, the CDR3 is TGTGCCAGCAGTTATTCCCTCTTCGACTATGGCTACACCTTC. It encodes CASSYSLFDYGYTF. The V gene is TRBV6-6, the J gene TRBJ1-2; D gene uncertain. In germline, CDR1 is MNHNY, CDR2 SVGAGI (reference sequence). Trimming removed 3 bases from V and 3 bases from J, with 11 bases in between. The CDR3 sequence is 14 residues long.

The gene calls are TRBV7-2 and TRBJ1-5; D is ambiguous. Per the germline V gene, CDR1 is SGHTA and CDR2 is FQGNSA. CDR3 size: 15 residues. V lost 1 base and J 1 base, leaving 8 bases between the germline ends. CDR3 amino acids: CASSLVGLSNQPQHF. The CDR3 DNA reads as TGTGCCAGCAGCTTAGTTGGACTGAGCAATCAGCCCCAGCATTTT.

The V call is TRBV6-1, the J call TRBJ2-5, with 10 bases that match TRBD2. This CDR3 contains 16 residues. V was clipped by 2 bases and J by 5 bases; unmatched bases: 8. CDR1 and CDR2 (germline): MNHNS, SASEGT. CDR3 sequence (DNA): TGTGCCAGCAGTGAAAGTCCACTAGCGGGACGGGAGACCCAGTACTTC. Its translation: CASSESPLAGRETQYF.

The CDR3 sequence is CASSQSAGNQPQHF. CDR3 nucleotide sequence: TGTGCCAGCAGCCAATCCGCGGGGAATCAGCCCCAGCATTTT. The chain carries TRBV16 and TRBJ1-5; no clear D. The CDR3 has 14 amino acids. The V end lost 0 bases, the J end lost 4 bases, and 7 bases lay between the germline ends. From germline, CDR1 is KGHSY and CDR2 FQNENV.

This clone was detected a few times. CDR3 protein: CASTDSINEKLFF. DNA for the CDR3: TGTGCCAGCACCGACAGTATTAATGAAAAACTGTTTTTT. The V call is TRBV28, the J call TRBJ1-4, with D possibly being TRBD1 (5 bases). V lost 7 bases, J lost 4 bases, and 10 bases lay in between. The CDR3 runs to 13 residues. CDR1 MDHEN and CDR2 SYDVKM come from the germline V gene.

This chain connects TRBV5-1 to TRBJ1-3; perhaps TRBD1 as D (5 bases). Trimming took 4 bases from V and 4 from J, leaving 15 bases between them. This CDR3 is built from 15 residues. Germline CDR1 is SGHRS and CDR2 is YFSETQ. The DNA of the CDR3 is TGCGCCAGCAGCCTGTTACATGGGGCGGGAAACACCATATATTTT. Protein product: CASSLLHGAGNTIYF.

The genes are TRBV9 and TRBJ2-3, with D unclear. V gave up 0 bases and J gave up 2 bases, with 7 bases separating them. Germline CDR1 is SGDLS and CDR2 is YYNGEE. The CDR3 has 14 residues. The CDR3 is CASSVERITDTQYF. The CDR3 DNA reads as TGTGCCAGCAGCGTAGAGCGAATCACAGATACGCAGTATTTT.

V and J are TRBV15 and TRBJ2-5; 11 bases agree with TRBD2. Germline-derived CDR1 and CDR2 are LNHNV and YYDKDF (reference sequence). The CDR3 is 19 residues long. V was clipped by 5 bases and J by 2 bases; unmatched bases: 16. CDR3 DNA sequence: TGTGCCACCAGCTCCCGAACAGGGAGACGACTAGCGGGGCAAGAGACCCAGTACTTC. This codes for CATSSRTGRRLAGQETQYF.

This clone was counted a single time. The rearrangement joins TRBV4-2 to TRBJ1-5; the match to TRBD1 covers 8 bases. The V and J ends lost 2 bases and 7 bases, in that order; junction bases with no gene match: 13. From germline, CDR1 is LGHNA and CDR2 YNFKEQ. The CDR3 consists of 17 residues. DNA of the CDR3: TGTGCCAGCAGCCAAAATACAGGACAGGGAATCGGCCAGCCCCAGCATTTT. Translation gives CASSQNTGQGIGQPQHF.

This clone was counted a few times. The J gene is TRBJ1-6, the V gene TRBV14; perhaps TRBD1 as D (5 bases). Germline V gene lookup returns CDR1 SGHDN and CDR2 FVKESK. The CDR3 runs to 13 residues. Trimming cost V 8 bases and J 6 bases, with 11 bases left between them. The chain's CDR3 is CASRQSLNSPLHF. The CDR3 DNA reads TGTGCCAGCCGACAGAGTCTTAATTCACCCCTCCACTTT.

The J gene is TRBJ1-2, the V gene TRBV9; D is possibly TRBD1 (6 bases). V lost 3 bases and J lost 3, with 12 bases in between. The germline V gene encodes CDR1 SGDLS and CDR2 YYNGEE. The CDR3 covers 14 residues. In DNA form, the CDR3 reads TGTGCCAGCAGCGCCAGACAGGACTACTATGGCTACACCTTC. This gives the protein CASSARQDYYGYTF.

The chain combines TRBV3-1 (or the pseudogene TRBV3-2) with TRBJ2-1; 8 bases match TRBD2. Per germline, CDR1 LGHDT and CDR2 YNNKEL (reference sequence). J gave up 1 base and V 4 bases, and 6 bases lay outside the gene matches. The CDR3 is 16 amino acids. CDR3 coding DNA: TGTGCCAGCAGCCTCGGGAGCGGGGGATCCTACAATGAGCAGTTCTTC. Translation: CASSLGSGGSYNEQFF.

The chain is built from TRBV9 and TRBJ1-4; D not certain. Germline-derived CDR1 and CDR2 are SGDLS and YYNGEE. The germline V and J ends were trimmed by 2 bases and 5 bases, with 13 bases remaining between them. CDR3 length equals 15 residues. The CDR3 sequence is CASSVMGESNEKLFF. The CDR3 DNA sequence: TGTGCCAGCAGCGTGATGGGAGAGTCAAATGAAAAACTGTTTTTT.